This TCR beta chain originates from a study of Graves' ophthalmopathy and Graves' hyperthyroidism. Excluded were patients with other autoimmune diseases, uncontrolled infections, pregnancy or lactation. Using RNA transcripts, the TCR beta CDR3 regions were amplified. The workflow started with a first-round RT-PCR run with HTBI primers and then moved on to a second-round multiplex PCR. TCRdb used MiXCR to reprocess the multiplex PCR reads, holding one entry per CDR3 protein. The repertoire consists of about 550,000 distinct CDR3 sequences, with about 40% occurring once and the leading ten covering about 4.2%. The ends lost 1 base at V and 9 bases at J; junction bases unmatched: 15. The CDR3 runs to 17 residues. The germline gives CDR1 SEHNR, CDR2 FQNEAQ (reference sequence).

The TCR comes from an adult man with Graves' hyperthyroidism. The V and J genes are TRBV7-9 and TRBJ2-7; 10 bases map to TRBD2. Material for sequencing was peripheral blood or thyroid tissue (not recorded which). The CDR3: CASSLEPSGRGGDTQYF. CDR3 nucleotide sequence: TGTGCCAGCAGCTTAGAGCCTAGCGGGAGAGGGGGAGATACGCAGTACTTC.